The T cell receptor beta chain described here comes from a study of Ad26.COV2.S vaccination and SARS-CoV-2 variants. Across the study: By the intramuscular route, Ad26.COV2.S was given once, or twice 56 days apart.

The CDR3 covers 13 residues. Trimming removed 6 bases from V and 4 bases from J; junction bases left unmatched: 5. Germline V gene sequence: CDR1 MNHEY, CDR2 SVGAGI. Profiling relied on immunoSEQ multiplex PCR, and the TCRdb table lists in-frame clones only, not all of them. The data hold 300,000 to 350,000 clones, with about 88% observed a single time. As for treatment: over 15 received Ad26.COV2.S at low or high dose, single or two shots; a few received placebo; per-sample allocation not given. Specimens were obtained on day 63 following the first vaccine or placebo injection. Worth noting for this clone: Its antigen is not identified.

Study-level results: Assessments of TCR breadth and depth may have underestimated the total T cell responses. Greater spike-specific TCR breadth was seen in vaccine recipients than in placebo recipients.

Sequenced material: peripheral blood, taken in a trial of Ad26.COV2.S vaccine versus placebo. The chain couples TRBV6-5 to TRBJ1-1, with 7 bases identical to TRBD1. This TCR was recovered from a person aged 18-65 years who received the Ad26.COV2.S COVID-19 vaccine or a placebo. The CDR3 loop reads CASSHAGGTEAFF. In DNA form, the CDR3 reads TGTGCCAGCAGCCACGCAGGGGGCACTGAAGCTTTCTTT.